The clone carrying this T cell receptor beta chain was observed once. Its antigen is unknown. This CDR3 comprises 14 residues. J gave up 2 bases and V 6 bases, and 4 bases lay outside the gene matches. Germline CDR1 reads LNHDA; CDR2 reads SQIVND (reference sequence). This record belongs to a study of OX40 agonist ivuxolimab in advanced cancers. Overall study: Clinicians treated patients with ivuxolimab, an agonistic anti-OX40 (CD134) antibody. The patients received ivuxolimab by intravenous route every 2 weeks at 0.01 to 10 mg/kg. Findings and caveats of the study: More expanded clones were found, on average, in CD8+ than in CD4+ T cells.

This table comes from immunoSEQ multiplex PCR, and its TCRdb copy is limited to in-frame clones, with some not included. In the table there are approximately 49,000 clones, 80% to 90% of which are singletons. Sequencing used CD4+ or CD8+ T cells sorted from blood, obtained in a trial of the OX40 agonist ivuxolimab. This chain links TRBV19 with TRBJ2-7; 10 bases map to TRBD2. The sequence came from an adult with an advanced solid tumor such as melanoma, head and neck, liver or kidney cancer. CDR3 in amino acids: CASSRTSGPYEQYF. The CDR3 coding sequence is TGTGCCAGTAGCCGGACTAGCGGCCCCTACGAGCAGTACTTC.